These 7 T cell receptor beta chains were all obtained from the same sample, sequenced in a study of T cells in Graves' hyperthyroidism and ophthalmopathy. Using RNA transcripts as the source, TCR beta CDR3 regions were amplified. During a first-round RT-PCR of the TCR CDR3, the HTBI primer set was used. In TCRdb, the multiplex PCR reads were re-called with MiXCR into one record per CDR3 protein. The repertoire holds 640,000 or so distinct CDR3 sequences, with 14% as singletons. Sequenced sample: blood. The receptors were gathered from a woman between 18 and 29 years old with Graves' ophthalmopathy.

Many counts were recorded for this clonotype. The chain recombines TRBV7-8 with TRBJ2-1, with D possibly TRBD2 on 6 matching bases. V gave up 5 bases and J gave up 0 bases, with 11 bases separating them. The CDR3 totals 15 residues. Germline CDR1 reads SGHVS; CDR2 reads FQNEAQ. CDR3 sequence: CASSAAGTSYNEQFF. The CDR3 DNA reads as TGTGCCAGCAGCGCCGCGGGGACCTCCTACAATGAGCAGTTCTTC.

This clonotype was observed at least ten times. The chain has TRBV15 and TRBJ2-5; D might be TRBD2 (5 bases). This CDR3 spans 16 amino acids. Germline values: CDR1 LNHNV, CDR2 YYDKDF (reference sequence). Trimming cost V 0 bases and J 0 bases, with 11 bases left between them. DNA for the CDR3: TGTGCCACCAGCAGAGATCAATCGGGGAACCAAGAGACCCAGTACTTC. Protein sequence: CATSRDQSGNQETQYF.

The sample holds many counts of this clonotype. The rearrangement uses TRBV12-3 or TRBV12-4 and TRBJ1-5, with D possibly being TRBD1 (6 bases). Trimming took 4 bases from V and 4 from J, leaving 8 bases between them. The CDR3 loop spans 13 amino acids. The CDR3 DNA reads TGTGCCAGCAGTTCGGACAGTAATCAGCCCCAGCATTTT. This gives the protein CASSSDSNQPQHF.

The sample holds many counts of this clonotype. The chain carries TRBV3-1 and TRBJ1-1; D gene uncertain. With 0 bases removed from V and 6 bases from J, the gap between germline ends came to 5 bases. Germline CDR1 and CDR2: LGHDT and YNNKEL (reference sequence). This CDR3 region has 12 residues. CDR3 region: CASSQEDAEAFF. CDR3 in DNA: TGTGCCAGCAGCCAAGAGGATGCTGAAGCTTTCTTT. Looking up the rest from reference TRBV3-1 and TRBJ1-1 gives the full variable domain: DTAVSQTPKYLVTQMGNDKSIKCEQNLGHDTMYWYKQDSKKFLKIMFSYNNKELIINETVPNRFSPKSPDKAHLNLHINSLELGDSAVYFCASSQEDAEAFFGQGTRLTVV.

The chain is built from TRBV6-4 and TRBJ2-2; 10 nucleotides agree with TRBD2. Germline V gene data show CDR1 as MRHNA and CDR2 as SNTAGT. The CDR3 spans 16 residues. V was pared by 4 bases and J by 4 bases, with 6 bases of the junction left unmatched. This CDR3 reads CASSAAGGPGTGELFF. CDR3 in DNA: TGTGCCAGCAGTGCAGCGGGAGGGCCGGGCACCGGGGAGCTGTTTTTT.

This sequence joins TRBV28 and TRBJ1-3, with D unclear. The CDR3 runs to 14 residues. V gave up 6 bases and J gave up 0 bases, with 9 bases separating them. Germline V CDR1 and CDR2: MDHEN, SYDVKM. In nucleotides, the CDR3 is TGTGCCAGCAGCGAGGGCTTCTCTGGAAACACCATATATTTT. This sequence encodes CASSEGFSGNTIYF.

At least ten counts were recorded for this clonotype. This chain connects TRBV7-9 to TRBJ1-1, with TRBD1 matching over 9 bases. CDR1 and CDR2 (germline): SEHNR, FQNEAQ (reference sequence). This CDR3 region has 14 residues. V shed 5 bases, J shed 7 bases, and the junction held 8 bases outside the gene matches. CDR3 protein: CASSVHRGRVEAFF. In DNA, the CDR3 is TGTGCCAGCAGCGTACACAGGGGGCGCGTTGAAGCTTTCTTT.